Listed below are T cell receptor beta chains from one sample, sequenced in a study of T cells in Graves' hyperthyroidism and ophthalmopathy. Via MiXCR, TCRdb re-called the multiplex PCR reads, giving one row per CDR3 protein. The sample holds a few hundred thousand distinct CDR3 sequences, 12% to 15% seen once. Material: blood. The receptor source for this set is a woman between 35 and 50 years old with Graves' hyperthyroidism. Each CDR3 is given with its conserved first and last residue. The D gene is left open where the match is weak. Clone size is shown for a subset of rows, as once, few, many or a class of expanded clone.

size | D | J | V | DNA | CDR3
- | TRBD2 | TRBJ2-1 | TRBV7-2 | TGTGCCAGCAGCTCTCTAGCGGGAGAAGATGAGCAGTTCTTC | CASSSLAGEDEQFF
many | TRBD1 | TRBJ2-1 | TRBV28 | TGTGCCAGCAGGCTAGGTTCGGGACAGGGGATAAACAATGAGCAGTTCTTC | CASRLGSGQGINNEQFF
many | - | TRBJ1-1 | TRBV6-1 | TGTGCCAGCAGTGTGCCAGGGACGAACACTGAAGCTTTCTTT | CASSVPGTNTEAFF
- | - | TRBJ2-1 | TRBV20-1 | TGCAGTGCTTCCCCGGACAGCGGCAATGAGCAGTTCTTC | CSASPDSGNEQFF
many | TRBD1 | TRBJ2-7 | TRBV13 | TGTGCCAGCAGCATCAGACAGGGGATCGGGTACGAGCAGTACTTC | CASSIRQGIGYEQYF
many | - | TRBJ2-7 | TRBV3-1 | TGTGCCAGCAGCCCCGGGACGGATAGCTCCTACGAGCAGTACTTC | CASSPGTDSSYEQYF
- | - | TRBJ2-1 | TRBV19 | TGTGCCAGTAGTTGGACCCCCGGCAATGAGCAGTTCTTC | CASSWTPGNEQFF
- | - | TRBJ1-4 | TRBV2 | TGTGCCAGCAGTGAAGAGGCATTGGCTAATGAAAAACTGTTTTTT | CASSEEALANEKLFF
few | TRBD2 | TRBJ2-7 | TRBV19 | TGTGCCAGTAGTAAGGGAACTAGCGGGAGTTCCTACGAGCAGTACTTC | CASSKGTSGSSYEQYF
- | TRBD2 | TRBJ2-5 | TRBV6-1 | TGTGCCAGCAGCAGCGGGACTAGCGGGTACCAAGAGACCCAGTACTTC | CASSSGTSGYQETQYF
few | - | TRBJ2-7 | TRBV29-1 | TGCAGCGGCGGAAGACAGGAACAGCAGTACTTC | CSGGRQEQQYF
- | - | TRBJ2-3 | TRBV30 | TGTGCCCGCCGAAATGGGAAGACTCGCACAGATACGCAGTATTTT | CARRNGKTRTDTQYF
many | TRBD1 | TRBJ2-7 | TRBV25-1 | TGTGCCAGCAGTGAAGGTAACAGGGGAGTTTACGAGCAGTACTTC | CASSEGNRGVYEQYF
many | - | TRBJ1-1 | TRBV30 | TGTGCCTGGAGTAAGTGGACCGCAAGTGTGAACACTGAAGCTTTCTTT | CAWSKWTASVNTEAFF
many | TRBD1 | TRBJ1-1 | TRBV7-2 | TGTGCCAGCAGCTTTGGGCTGACAGGGGGCGCCCCTGAAGCTTTCTTT | CASSFGLTGGAPEAFF
- | TRBD1 | TRBJ2-5 | TRBV5-1 | TGCGCCAGCAGCCCCGGACAGGGAATGCAAGAGACCCAGTACTTC | CASSPGQGMQETQYF
few | TRBD1 | TRBJ2-3 | TRBV11-3 | TGTGCCAGCAGCCCTACCAGGGGGCAAGATACGCAGTATTTT | CASSPTRGQDTQYF
many | - | TRBJ1-1 | TRBV5-1 | TGCGCCAGCAGACCCCATTCGGGAGGCAGCCGGGGCCCGAACACTGAAGCTTTCTTT | CASRPHSGGSRGPNTEAFF
few | - | TRBJ2-1 | TRBV10-3 | TGTGCCATCAAGAAGGGAAATGAGCAGTTCTTC | CAIKKGNEQFF
few | - | TRBJ2-6 | TRBV20-1 | TGCAGTGCTAGAGACAGGGCTGGGGCCAACGTCCTGACTTTC | CSARDRAGANVLTF
many | TRBD2 | TRBJ2-5 | TRBV20-1 | TGCAGTGCTCGACTAGCGGGAGGGGGACAAGAGACCCAGTACTTC | CSARLAGGGQETQYF
few | TRBD2 | TRBJ2-1 | TRBV7-9 | TGTGCCAGCAGCCGATTAGGACTAGCGGATTACAATGAGCAGTTCTTC | CASSRLGLADYNEQFF
few | - | TRBJ2-7 | TRBV12-3/TRBV12-4 | TGTGCCAGCGGTTATTTTAGGGGGGGAATTACCTACGAGCAGTACTTC | CASGYFRGGITYEQYF
few | TRBD1 | TRBJ1-1 | TRBV12-5 | TGTGCTAGTGGTTTGGGCGCAGTCTCCGGGACAGGGGGAGTAATTGAGAACACTGAAGCTTTCTTT | CASGLGAVSGTGGVIENTEAFF
many | - | TRBJ2-2 | TRBV12-3/TRBV12-4 | TGTGCCAGCAGTTTGGCGGGTCCTGTAACAGGGGAGCTGTTTTTT | CASSLAGPVTGELFF
many | TRBD2 | TRBJ2-1 | TRBV11-2 | TGTGCCAGCAGCTCCCCGGGGGGGACGCCTGATAATGAGCAGTTCTTC | CASSSPGGTPDNEQFF
many | - | TRBJ1-5 | TRBV2 | TGTGCCAGCAGCCTAGTTGGGCAGAGCAATCAGCCCCAGCATTTT | CASSLVGQSNQPQHF
many | TRBD2 | TRBJ2-1 | TRBV7-3 | TGTGCCAGCAGCTTAGACGGACTAGGCCCCATTGAGCAGTTCTTC | CASSLDGLGPIEQFF
- | TRBD2 | TRBJ2-7 | TRBV12-3/TRBV12-4 | TGTGCCAGCAGTCCAAGCGGTGGGAGGGAGGAGTACTTC | CASSPSGGREEYF
many | - | TRBJ1-4 | TRBV2 | TGTGCCAGCGGAACACAGGGAAGTGAAAAACTGTTTTTT | CASGTQGSEKLFF
- | - | TRBJ2-2 | TRBV29-1 | TGCAGCGTTCTGGCCGACTCGAACACCGGGGAGCTGTTTTTT | CSVLADSNTGELFF
few | - | TRBJ1-2 | TRBV28 | TGTGCCCGCAGTTTGCGGACGGATTCATATGGCTACACCTTC | CARSLRTDSYGYTF
- | - | TRBJ1-1 | TRBV20-1 | TGCAGTGCTAGAGATGGGGGGGAGGCAGACACTGAAGCTTTCTTT | CSARDGGEADTEAFF
many | - | TRBJ2-7 | TRBV5-5 | TGTGCCAGCAGCTTGGAAGGGCACTCATCCTACGAGCAGTACTTC | CASSLEGHSSYEQYF
few | TRBD1 | TRBJ1-6 | TRBV27 | TGTGCCAGCAGTTTAGCGGGACAGGAGGATTCACCCCTCCACTTT | CASSLAGQEDSPLHF
- | - | TRBJ1-5 | TRBV30 | TGTGCCTGGAGAGGTCAGGGTGATCAGCCCCAGCATTTT | CAWRGQGDQPQHF
- | - | TRBJ2-1 | TRBV19 | TGTGCCAGTAGTATGGGTGGGTATTTCAATGAGCAGTTCTTC | CASSMGGYFNEQFF
many | - | TRBJ2-7 | TRBV5-1 | TGCGCCAGCAGCACCTGGACCGGGACAACTACAACCTACGAGCAGTACTTC | CASSTWTGTTTTYEQYF
- | TRBD2 | TRBJ2-5 | TRBV7-9 | TGTGCCAGCAGCCCCCATTTGGGCGGGAGAGGAGAGACCCAGTACTTC | CASSPHLGGRGETQYF
- | - | TRBJ1-1 | TRBV19 | TGTGCCAGTAGTATAATGAACGGCTGGAACACTGAAGCTTTCTTT | CASSIMNGWNTEAFF
many | - | TRBJ1-1 | TRBV5-1 | TGCGCCAGCAGCGGCGGGGGCGAAGGAACTGAAGCTTTCTTT | CASSGGGEGTEAFF
many | - | TRBJ1-2 | TRBV28 | TGTGCCAGCAGTTTGCTCAGGGGAGGGGTTAGCGGCTACACCTTC | CASSLLRGGVSGYTF
- | TRBD2 | TRBJ2-2 | TRBV5-1 | TGCGCCAGCAGCTTACTAGCGGAGAGGGGCGGGGAGCTGTTTTTT | CASSLLAERGGELFF
- | - | TRBJ2-6 | TRBV28 | TGTACCAGCAGTTTATCCTCCCTCCGCCGGACCTCTGGGGCCAACGTCCTGACTTTC | CTSSLSSLRRTSGANVLTF